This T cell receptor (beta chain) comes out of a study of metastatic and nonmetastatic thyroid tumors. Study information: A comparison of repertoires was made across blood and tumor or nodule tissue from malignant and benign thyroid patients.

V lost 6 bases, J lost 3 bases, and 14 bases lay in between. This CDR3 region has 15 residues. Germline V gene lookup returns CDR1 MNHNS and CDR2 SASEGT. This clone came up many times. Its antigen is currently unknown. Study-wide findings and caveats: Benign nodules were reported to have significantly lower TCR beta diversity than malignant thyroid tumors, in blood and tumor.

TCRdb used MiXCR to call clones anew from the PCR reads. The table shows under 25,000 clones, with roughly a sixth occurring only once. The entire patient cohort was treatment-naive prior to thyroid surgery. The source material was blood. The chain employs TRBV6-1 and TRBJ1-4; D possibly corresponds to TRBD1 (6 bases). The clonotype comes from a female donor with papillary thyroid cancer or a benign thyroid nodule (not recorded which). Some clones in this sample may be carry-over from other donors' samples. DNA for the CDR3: TGTGCCAGCAGACACGACAGGCAGTCTAATGAAAAACTGTTTTTT. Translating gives CASRHDRQSNEKLFF.